These 7 T cell receptor beta chains originate from one sample sequenced in a study of blood T cell repertoires in COVID-19. Assay used: immunoSEQ multiplex PCR; TCRdb lists only in-frame clones, some missing. The sample shows about 74,000 clones, 85% of them seen only once. Specimen: peripheral blood. Receptors were obtained from a man aged 45 to 65 with acute or convalescent COVID-19.

The chain links TRBV7-9 to TRBJ2-3; 8 bases align to TRBD2. The ends lost 2 bases at V and 0 bases at J; junction bases unmatched: 1. The CDR3 spans 15 residues. The V gene's germline CDR1 is SEHNR and CDR2 FQNEAQ (reference sequence). The CDR3 loop is CASSLTSGSTDTQYF. In nucleotides, the CDR3 is TGTGCCAGCAGCTTAACTAGCGGAAGCACAGATACGCAGTATTTT.

This clone was detected only once. This CDR3 reads CASSEPEGGYGYTF. Here the CDR3 DNA reads TGTGCCAGCAGTGAACCCGAGGGAGGGTATGGCTACACCTTC. This chain links TRBV6-1 with TRBJ1-2; no clear D. Trimming cost V 2 bases and J 5 bases, with 12 bases left between them. This CDR3 is built from 14 residues. Germline values: CDR1 MNHNS, CDR2 SASEGT.

The genes are TRBV9 and TRBJ2-2, with D maybe TRBD1 (5 bases). V shed 3 bases and J shed 3 bases, with 12 bases lying between them. The CDR3 is made up of 15 amino acids. Germline V gene sequence: CDR1 SGDLS, CDR2 YYNGEE. This CDR3 is CASSARLRDTGELFF. The DNA for the CDR3 is TGTGCCAGCAGCGCCCGGCTCAGGGACACCGGGGAGCTGTTTTTT.

J is TRBJ2-3 and V is TRBV5-4; the match to TRBD2 covers 7 bases. V dropped 5 bases and J dropped 0; count of bases not matched to a gene: 9. Germline values: CDR1 SGHNT, CDR2 YYREEE (reference sequence). The CDR3 sequence is 16 residues long. The CDR3 DNA reads TGTGCCAGCAGAACCGAAGCGGGATCTAGCACAGATACGCAGTATTTT. It codes for CASRTEAGSSTDTQYF.

The table lists this clone with many counts. The chain links TRBV30 to TRBJ2-7, with 7 bases identical to TRBD1. Germline V lookup: CDR1 GTSNPN, CDR2 SVGIG (reference sequence). This CDR3 has 14 amino acids. J was trimmed by 3 bases and V by 0 bases; bases with no gene match: 5. The CDR3 DNA reads TGTGCCTGGAGTGTAGGACAGGCCTACTACGAGCAGTACTTC. It is translated as CAWSVGQAYYEQYF.

This clone was observed once. The chain employs TRBV5-1 and TRBJ2-2; perhaps TRBD2 as D (5 bases). This CDR3 contains 15 residues. Trimming cost V 5 bases and J 0 bases, with 11 bases left between them. Per germline, CDR1 SGHRS and CDR2 YFSETQ. The CDR3 DNA sequence: TGCGCCAGCAGGAGGGAAGGAGCGAACACCGGGGAGCTGTTTTTT. It codes for CASRREGANTGELFF.

This clone was seen more than once but under ten times. The chain uses TRBV29-1 and TRBJ1-1; the D is unclear. The CDR3 is 13 residues long. Per germline, CDR1 SQVTM and CDR2 ANQGSEA. The CDR3, as DNA: TGCAGTGCGTTAGCCCTCCAGCACACTGAAGCTTTCTTT. Translated: CSALALQHTEAFF.